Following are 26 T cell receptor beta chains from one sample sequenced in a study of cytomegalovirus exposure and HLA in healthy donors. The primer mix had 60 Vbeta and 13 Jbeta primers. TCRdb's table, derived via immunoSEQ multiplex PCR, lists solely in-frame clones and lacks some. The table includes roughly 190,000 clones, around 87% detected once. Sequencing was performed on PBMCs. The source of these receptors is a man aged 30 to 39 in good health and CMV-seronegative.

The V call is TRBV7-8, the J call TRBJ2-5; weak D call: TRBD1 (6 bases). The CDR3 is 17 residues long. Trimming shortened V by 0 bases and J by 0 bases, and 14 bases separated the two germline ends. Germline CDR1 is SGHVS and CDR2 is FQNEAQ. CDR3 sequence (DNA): TGTGCCAGCAGCTTAGCGAGGTTCAGGGGCGACCAAGAGACCCAGTACTTC. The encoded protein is CASSLARFRGDQETQYF.

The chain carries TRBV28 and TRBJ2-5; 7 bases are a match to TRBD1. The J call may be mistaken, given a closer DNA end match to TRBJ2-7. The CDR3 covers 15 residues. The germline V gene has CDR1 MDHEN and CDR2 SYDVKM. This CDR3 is CASSFPGGRSYEQYF. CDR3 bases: TGTGCCAGCAGTTTCCCAGGGGGTAGGTCCTACGAGCAGTACTTC.

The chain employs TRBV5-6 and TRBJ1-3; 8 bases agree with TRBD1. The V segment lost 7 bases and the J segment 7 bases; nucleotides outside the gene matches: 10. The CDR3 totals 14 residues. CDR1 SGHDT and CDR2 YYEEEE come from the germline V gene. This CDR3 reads CASVRSGGLNTIYF. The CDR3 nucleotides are TGTGCCAGCGTGCGGTCAGGGGGCCTGAACACCATATATTTT.

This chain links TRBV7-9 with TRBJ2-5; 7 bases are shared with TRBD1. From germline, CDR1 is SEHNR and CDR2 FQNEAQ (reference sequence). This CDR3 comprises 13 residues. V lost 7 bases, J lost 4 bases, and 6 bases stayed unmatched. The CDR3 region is CASTNRGLETQYF. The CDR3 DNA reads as TGTGCCAGCACCAACAGGGGTCTAGAGACCCAGTACTTC.

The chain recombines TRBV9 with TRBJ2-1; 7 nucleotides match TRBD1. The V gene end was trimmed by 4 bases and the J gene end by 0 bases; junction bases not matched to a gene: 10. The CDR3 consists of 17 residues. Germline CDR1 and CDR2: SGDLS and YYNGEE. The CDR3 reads CASSNDRVKSSYNEQFF. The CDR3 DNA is TGTGCCAGCAGCAACGACAGGGTCAAGAGCTCCTACAATGAGCAGTTCTTC.

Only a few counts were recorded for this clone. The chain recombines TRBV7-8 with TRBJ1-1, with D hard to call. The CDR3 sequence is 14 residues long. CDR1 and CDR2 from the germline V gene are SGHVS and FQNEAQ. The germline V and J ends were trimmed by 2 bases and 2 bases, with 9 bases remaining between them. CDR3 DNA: TGTGCCAGCAGCTTAATTACAGCCAACACTGAAGCTTTCTTT. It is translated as CASSLITANTEAFF.

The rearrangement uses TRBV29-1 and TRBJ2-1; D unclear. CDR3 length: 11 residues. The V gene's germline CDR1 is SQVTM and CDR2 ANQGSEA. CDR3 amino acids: CTSSLVNEQFF. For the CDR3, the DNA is TGCACCAGTTCTTTGGTGAATGAGCAGTTCTTC.

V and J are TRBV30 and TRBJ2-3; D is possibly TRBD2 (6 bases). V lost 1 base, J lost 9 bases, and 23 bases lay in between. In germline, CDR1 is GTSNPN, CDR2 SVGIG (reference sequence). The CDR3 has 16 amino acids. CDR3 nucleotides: TGTGCCTGGAGTGGAAAATCCCCGGGGCTCCGGGAGACGCAGTATTTT. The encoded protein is CAWSGKSPGLRETQYF. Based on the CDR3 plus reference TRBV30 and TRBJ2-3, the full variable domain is SQTIHQWPATLVQPVGSPLSLECTVEGTSNPNLYWYRQAAGRGLQLLFYSVGIGQISSEVPQNLSASRPQDRQFILSSKKLLLSDSGFYLCAWSGKSPGLRETQYFGPGTRLTVL.

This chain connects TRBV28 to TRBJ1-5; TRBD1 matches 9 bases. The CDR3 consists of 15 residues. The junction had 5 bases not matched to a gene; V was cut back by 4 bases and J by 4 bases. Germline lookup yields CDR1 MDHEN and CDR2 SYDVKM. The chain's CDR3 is CASSSQTGGNQPQHF. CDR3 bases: TGTGCCAGCAGTTCTCAGACAGGGGGTAATCAGCCCCAGCATTTT. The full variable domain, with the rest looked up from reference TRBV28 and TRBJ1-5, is DVKVTQSSRYLVKRTGEKVFLECVQDMDHENMFWYRQDPGLGLRLIYFSYDVKMKEKGDIPEGYSVSREKKERFSLILESASTNQTSMYLCASSSQTGGNQPQHFGDGTRLSIL.

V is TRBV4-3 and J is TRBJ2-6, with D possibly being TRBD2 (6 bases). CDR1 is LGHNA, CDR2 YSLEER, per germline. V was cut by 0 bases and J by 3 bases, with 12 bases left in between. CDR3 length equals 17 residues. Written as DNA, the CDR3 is TGCGCCAGCAGCCAAGAGGGGGGAACTGGTGGGGCCAACGTCCTGACTTTC. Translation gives CASSQEGGTGGANVLTF.

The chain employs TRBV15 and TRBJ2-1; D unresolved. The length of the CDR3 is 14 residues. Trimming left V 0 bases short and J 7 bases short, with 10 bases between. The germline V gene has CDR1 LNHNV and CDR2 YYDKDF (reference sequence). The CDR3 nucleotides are TGTGCCACCAGCAGAGATATGGCAGATAATGAGCAGTTCTTC. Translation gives CATSRDMADNEQFF.

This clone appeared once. In nucleotides, the CDR3 is TGTGCTAGTGGTTTGGAAGGAGTAACTGAAGCTTTCTTT. Encoded protein: CASGLEGVTEAFF. The V gene is TRBV12-5, the J gene TRBJ1-1, with D uncertain. Trimming cost V 1 base and J 5 bases, with 8 bases left between them. Germline loops: CDR1 LGHNT, CDR2 FRNRAP. The CDR3 runs 13 residues.

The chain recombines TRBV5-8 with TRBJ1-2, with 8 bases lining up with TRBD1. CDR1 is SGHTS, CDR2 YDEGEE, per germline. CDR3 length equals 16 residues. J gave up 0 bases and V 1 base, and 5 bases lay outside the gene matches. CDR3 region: CASSLTGGPSNYGYTF. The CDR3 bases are TGTGCCAGCAGCTTGACAGGGGGGCCTTCTAACTATGGCTACACCTTC.

The CDR3 nucleotides read TGTGCCAGCAGCCGGGGGGTTACTGAAGCTTTCTTT. Residues: CASSRGVTEAFF. The chain is built from TRBV5-4 and TRBJ1-1; D might be TRBD1 (5 bases). This CDR3 has 12 residues. Germline V gene sequence: CDR1 SGHNT, CDR2 YYREEE (reference sequence). Trimming pared 4 bases from V and 5 bases from J, leaving 9 bases between.

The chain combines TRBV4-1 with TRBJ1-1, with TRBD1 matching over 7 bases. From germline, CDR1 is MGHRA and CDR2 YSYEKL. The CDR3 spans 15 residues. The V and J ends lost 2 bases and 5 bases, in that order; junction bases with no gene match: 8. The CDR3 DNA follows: TGCGCCAGCAGCCAAAGGGCAGGGGGTGAGACTGAAGCTTTCTTT. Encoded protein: CASSQRAGGETEAFF.

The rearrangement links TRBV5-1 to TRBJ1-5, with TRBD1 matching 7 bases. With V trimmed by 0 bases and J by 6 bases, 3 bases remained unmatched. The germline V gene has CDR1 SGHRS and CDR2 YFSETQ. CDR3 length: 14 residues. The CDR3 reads CASSLEGAGQPQHF. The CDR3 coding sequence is TGCGCCAGCAGCTTGGAGGGGGCCGGTCAGCCCCAGCATTTT.

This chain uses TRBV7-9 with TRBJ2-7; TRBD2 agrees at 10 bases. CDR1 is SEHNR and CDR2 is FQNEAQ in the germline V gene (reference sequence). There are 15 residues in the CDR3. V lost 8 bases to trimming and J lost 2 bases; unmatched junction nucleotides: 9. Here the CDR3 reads CASETGTSVTYEQYF. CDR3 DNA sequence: TGTGCCAGCGAGACCGGGACTAGCGTAACCTACGAGCAGTACTTC.

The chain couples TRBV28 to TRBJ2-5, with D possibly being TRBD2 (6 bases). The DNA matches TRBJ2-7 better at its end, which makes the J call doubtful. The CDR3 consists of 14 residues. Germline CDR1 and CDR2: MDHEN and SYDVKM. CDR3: CASSLGREGYEQYF. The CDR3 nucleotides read TGTGCCAGCAGTTTAGGGCGGGAAGGATACGAGCAGTACTTC.

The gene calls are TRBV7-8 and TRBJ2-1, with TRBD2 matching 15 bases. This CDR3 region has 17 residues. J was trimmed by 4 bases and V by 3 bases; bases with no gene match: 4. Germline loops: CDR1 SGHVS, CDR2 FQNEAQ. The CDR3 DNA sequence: TGTGCCAGCAGCTTGTCTGGACTAGCGGGAGGGTACAATGAGCAGTTCTTC. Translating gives CASSLSGLAGGYNEQFF.

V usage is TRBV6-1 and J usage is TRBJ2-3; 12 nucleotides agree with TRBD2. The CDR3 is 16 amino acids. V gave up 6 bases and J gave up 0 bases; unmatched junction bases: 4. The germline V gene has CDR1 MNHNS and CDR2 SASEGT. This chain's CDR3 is CASSETSGGSTDTQYF. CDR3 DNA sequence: TGTGCCAGCAGCGAAACTAGCGGGGGGAGCACAGATACGCAGTATTTT.

The CDR3, as DNA: TGTGCCAGCAGTGCGAGCGGGCGCCGCCACGAGCAGTACTTC. Translation: CASSASGRRHEQYF. The chain has TRBV28 and TRBJ2-7; D perhaps matches TRBD2 (6 bases). CDR1 MDHEN and CDR2 SYDVKM come from the germline V gene. The V end was cut by 5 bases, the J end by 5 bases, with 16 bases between. CDR3 length: 14 amino acids. Based on the CDR3 plus reference TRBV28 and TRBJ2-7, the full variable domain is DVKVTQSSRYLVKRTGEKVFLECVQDMDHENMFWYRQDPGLGLRLIYFSYDVKMKEKGDIPEGYSVSREKKERFSLILESASTNQTSMYLCASSASGRRHEQYFGPGTRLTVT.

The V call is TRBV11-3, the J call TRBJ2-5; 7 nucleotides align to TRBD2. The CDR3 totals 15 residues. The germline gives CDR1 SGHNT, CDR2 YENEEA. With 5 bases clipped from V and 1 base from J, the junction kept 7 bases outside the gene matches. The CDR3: CASSTGGTTQETQYF. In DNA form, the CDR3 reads TGTGCCAGCAGCACCGGGGGGACCACCCAAGAGACCCAGTACTTC.

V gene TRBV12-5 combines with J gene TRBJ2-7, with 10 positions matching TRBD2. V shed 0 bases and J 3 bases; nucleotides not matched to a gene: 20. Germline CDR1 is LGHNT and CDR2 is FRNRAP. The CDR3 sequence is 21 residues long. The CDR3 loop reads CASGLVLPPLGTSEGFYEQYF. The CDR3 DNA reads TGTGCTAGTGGTTTGGTACTCCCCCCGCTAGGGACTAGCGAAGGATTCTACGAGCAGTACTTC. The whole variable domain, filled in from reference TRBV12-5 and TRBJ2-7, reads DARVTQTPRHKVTEMGQEVTMRCQPILGHNTVFWYRQTMMQGLELLAYFRNRAPLDDSGMPKDRFSAEMPDATLATLKIQPSEPRDSAVYFCASGLVLPPLGTSEGFYEQYFGPGTRLTVT.

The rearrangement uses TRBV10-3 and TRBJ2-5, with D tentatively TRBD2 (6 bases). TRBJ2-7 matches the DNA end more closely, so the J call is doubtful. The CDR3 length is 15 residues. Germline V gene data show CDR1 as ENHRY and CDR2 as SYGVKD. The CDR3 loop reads CAISGRPGGGYEQYF. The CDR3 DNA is TGTGCCATCAGTGGCCGCCCCGGGGGAGGCTACGAGCAGTACTTC.

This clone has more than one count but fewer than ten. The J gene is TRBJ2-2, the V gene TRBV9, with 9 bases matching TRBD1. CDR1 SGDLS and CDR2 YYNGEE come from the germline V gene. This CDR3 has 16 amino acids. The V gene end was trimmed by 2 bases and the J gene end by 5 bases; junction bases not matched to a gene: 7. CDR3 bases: TGTGCCAGCAGCGTCGGACAGGGGAGGGGGACCGGGGAGCTGTTTTTT. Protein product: CASSVGQGRGTGELFF.

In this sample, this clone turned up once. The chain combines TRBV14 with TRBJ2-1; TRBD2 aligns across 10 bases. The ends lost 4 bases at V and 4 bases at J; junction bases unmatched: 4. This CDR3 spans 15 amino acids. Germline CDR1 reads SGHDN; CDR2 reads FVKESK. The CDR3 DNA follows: TGTGCCAGCAGCCCAGCGGGAGGGCCATACAATGAGCAGTTCTTC. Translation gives CASSPAGGPYNEQFF.